This TCR beta chain appears in the sequencing data of a study of prognosis after radiotherapy for stage I lung cancer. Study details: Patients with newly diagnosed primary stage I lung tumors numbered about 15, with a few others having oligometastatic NSCLC after surgical resection of the primary tumor. SBRT radiotherapy used 3 to 5 fractions and a biologically effective dose of at least 100 Gy. Several of the patients had squamous cell carcinoma tumors, while under 15 had adenocarcinoma tumors.

The table lists this clonotype with many counts. Assessment by CT and PET/CT found all patients node-negative, and none had prior chemotherapy, radiotherapy or other malignancies. CDR3 size: 15 residues. The ends lost 3 bases at V and 0 bases at J; junction bases unmatched: 5. The germline V gene has CDR1 DFQATT and CDR2 SNEGSKA (reference sequence). Genomic DNA served as the source from which two-round multiplex PCR generated TCR beta CDR3 amplicons. Primers (each specific to one TRBV or TRBJ gene) were used in first-round PCR. TCRdb reprocessed the multiplex PCR reads with MiXCR, giving one entry per CDR3 protein. Of about 22,000 distinct CDR3 sequences listed, 43% were seen once; the top ten hold 25% to 35%.

The sequenced sample was PBMCs, obtained before or after stereotactic body radiation therapy (not recorded which). The V and J genes are TRBV20-1 and TRBJ1-5; 7 bases line up with TRBD1. The TCR comes from a donor of 50 years or more with non-small cell lung cancer. For the CDR3, the DNA is TGCAGTGCTAGCCGACAGGGATATAGCAATCAGCCCCAGCATTTT. Translated: CSASRQGYSNQPQHF.